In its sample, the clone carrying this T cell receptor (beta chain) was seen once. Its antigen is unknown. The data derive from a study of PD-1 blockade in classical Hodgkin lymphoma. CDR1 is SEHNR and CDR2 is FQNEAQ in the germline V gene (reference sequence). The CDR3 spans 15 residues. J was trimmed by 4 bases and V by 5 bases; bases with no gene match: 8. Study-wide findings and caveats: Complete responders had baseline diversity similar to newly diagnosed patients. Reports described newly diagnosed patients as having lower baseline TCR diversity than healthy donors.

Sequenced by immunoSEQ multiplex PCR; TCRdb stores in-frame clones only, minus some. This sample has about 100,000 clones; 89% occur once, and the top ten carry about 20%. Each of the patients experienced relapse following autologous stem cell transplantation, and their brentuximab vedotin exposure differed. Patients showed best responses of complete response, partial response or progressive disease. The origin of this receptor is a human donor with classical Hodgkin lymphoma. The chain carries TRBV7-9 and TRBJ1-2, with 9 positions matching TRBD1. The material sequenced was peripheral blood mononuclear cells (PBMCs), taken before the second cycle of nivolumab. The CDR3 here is CASSEQGARSYGYTF. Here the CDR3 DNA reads TGTGCCAGCAGCGAACAGGGGGCTCGTAGCTATGGCTACACCTTC.